The clone carrying this T cell receptor (beta chain) was found once. The data belong to a study of blood T cell repertoires in COVID-19. Study-wide background: The cDNA or gDNA used as material had been derived from T cells, B-cell-depleted T cells, or PBMCs.

Libraries were prepared by immunoSEQ multiplex PCR; TCRdb keeps only in-frame clonotypes and omits some of them. The sample contains 250,000 to 350,000 clones, approximately 90% of which appear only once. The TCR sequence derives from a woman aged 60-70 years with acute or convalescent COVID-19. The sequenced sample consisted of peripheral blood.

The CDR3 sequence is CASKGGLYGYTF. The CDR3 DNA reads TGTGCCAGCAAGGGAGGCCTCTATGGCTACACCTTC. This rearrangement joins TRBV28 to TRBJ1-2, with no clear D. Germline CDR1 reads MDHEN; CDR2 reads SYDVKM. The CDR3 consists of 12 residues. V lost 7 bases to trimming and J lost 4 bases, with 10 bases between them.